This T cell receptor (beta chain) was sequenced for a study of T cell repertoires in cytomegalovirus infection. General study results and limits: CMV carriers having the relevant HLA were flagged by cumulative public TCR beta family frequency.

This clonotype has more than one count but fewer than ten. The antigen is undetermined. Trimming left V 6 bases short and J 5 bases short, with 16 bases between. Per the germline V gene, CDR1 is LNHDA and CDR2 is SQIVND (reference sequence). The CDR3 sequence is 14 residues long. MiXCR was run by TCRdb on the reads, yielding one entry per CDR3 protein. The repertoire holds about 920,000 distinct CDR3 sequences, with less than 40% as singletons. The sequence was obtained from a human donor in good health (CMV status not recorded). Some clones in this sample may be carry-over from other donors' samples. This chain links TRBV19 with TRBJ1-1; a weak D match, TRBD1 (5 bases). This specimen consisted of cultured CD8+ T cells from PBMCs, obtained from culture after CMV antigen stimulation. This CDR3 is CASSLGPWGTEAFF. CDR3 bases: TGTGCCAGTAGCTTGGGACCGTGGGGGACTGAAGCTTTCTTT.